These 22 T cell receptor beta chains were all obtained from the same sample, sequenced in a study of CD8+CD57+ T cells in acquired aplastic anemia. Using genomic DNA as the template, TCR beta VDJ and CDR3 profiling was carried out. TCRdb itself ran the reads through MiXCR, one entry per CDR3 protein. The repertoire holds 100,000 to 150,000 distinct CDR3 sequences, with about two fifths as singletons. The sequenced patients had an expansion of CD8+CD57+ cells seen by flow cytometry. The sample taken for sequencing was sorted CD4+, CD8+, or CD8+CD57+ T cells (not recorded which) from PBMCs. The receptors shown here come from a human donor with aplastic anemia.

This clonotype was found a few times. It is likely a read error, because the conserved phenylalanine at the end of the CDR3 is missing. No DNA is shown, since the ends of the CDR3 on it are uncertain; the CDR3 is the one TCRdb lists. The rearrangement joins TRBV20-1 to TRBJ1-1; the D segment call TRBD1 is taken from the table without a DNA check. Germline V gives CDR1 DFQATT, CDR2 SNEGSKA (reference sequence). The CDR3 contains 14 residues when both ends are counted. The CDR3 region is CSARLDGRGTEAFL.

This clonotype was counted many times. This chain links TRBV20-1 with TRBJ1-5; 9 bases line up with TRBD1. V was pared by 0 bases and J by 6 bases, with 9 bases of the junction left unmatched. The CDR3 totals 16 residues. Germline V lookup: CDR1 DFQATT, CDR2 SNEGSKA (reference sequence). The CDR3 protein is CSARERLQGAGQPQHF. The CDR3 nucleotides read TGCAGTGCTAGAGAGCGATTACAGGGGGCAGGTCAGCCCCAGCATTTT.

V gene TRBV7-8 combines with J gene TRBJ1-2; D is ambiguous. The germline gives CDR1 SGHVS, CDR2 FQNEAQ. Trimming cost V 8 bases and J 3 bases, with 13 bases left between them. CDR3 length: 13 amino acids. The CDR3 DNA follows: TGTGCCAGCGCTCATGCGGAGGACTATGGCTACACCTTC. It encodes CASAHAEDYGYTF.

This chain uses TRBV15 with TRBJ2-5, with TRBD2 matching 12 bases. This CDR3 contains 16 residues. Germline CDR1 is LNHNV and CDR2 is YYDKDF (reference sequence). Trimming at V came to 6 bases and at J to 0 bases, leaving 5 bases not matched to a gene. CDR3 region: CATRLAGGWYQETQYF. CDR3 DNA: TGTGCCACCAGACTAGCGGGGGGTTGGTACCAAGAGACCCAGTACTTC.

In the case of this clonotype: Just one base apart from a much larger clone, this may be a read error. The rearrangement joins TRBV6-2 or TRBV6-3 to TRBJ2-1; the D gene could be TRBD1 or TRBD2 (6 bases each). V lost 0 bases to trimming and J lost 9 bases, with 18 bases between them. CDR1 is MNHEY, CDR2 SVGEGT, per germline. The CDR3 sequence is 16 residues long. CDR3 bases: TGTGCCAGCAGTTACTCAACAGGGCTAGCGATGACTGAGCAGTTCTTC. Translating it yields CASSYSTGLAMTEQFF.

On this clonotype: A much larger clone differs from this one at a single base, so this may be a read error. This chain links TRBV13 with TRBJ1-1; 8 nucleotides agree with TRBD1. The CDR3 runs to 15 residues. CDR1 and CDR2 from the germline V gene are PRHDT and FYEKMQ (reference sequence). Germline trimming cut 8 bases from V and 4 bases from J; bases unmatched to any gene: 12. The CDR3 sequence is CASGTRRTGGTEAFF. In DNA, the CDR3 is TGTGCCAGCGGCACAAGAAGAACAGGGGGCACTGAAGCTTTCTTT.

The rearrangement links TRBV7-3 to TRBJ2-5; tentative D call: TRBD1 (5 bases). The germline V gene encodes CDR1 SGHTA and CDR2 FQGTGA. Trimming took 1 base from V and 4 from J, leaving 7 bases between them. The CDR3 runs 13 residues. The CDR3 here is CASSLNRGETQYF. Written as DNA, the CDR3 is TGTGCCAGCAGCTTAAATAGGGGAGAGACCCAGTACTTC.

Note on this clonotype: The junction and the germline gene differ at one end; a read error may be behind it. CDR3 residues: CASSSAPSYEQYF. The DNA for the CDR3 is TGTGCCAGCAGCTCAGCTCCATCCTACGAGCAGTACTTC. V is TRBV15 and J is TRBJ2-7; D remains unclear. This CDR3 contains 13 residues. In germline, CDR1 is LNHNV, CDR2 YYDKDF (reference sequence).

Many counts were recorded for this clonotype. The chain joins TRBV4-1 to TRBJ1-1; D possibly corresponds to TRBD1 (6 bases). CDR1 MGHRA and CDR2 YSYEKL come from the germline V gene. The CDR3 sequence is 14 residues long. V was clipped by 4 bases and J by 1 base, with 10 bases between them. CDR3 coding DNA: TGCGCCAGCAGCCTTTTGGACAGGAACACTGAAGCTTTCTTT. Residues: CASSLLDRNTEAFF.

The V and J genes are TRBV2 and TRBJ2-7, with D unresolved. The CDR3 is 12 residues long. The V gene lost 7 bases and the J gene lost 0 bases, with 7 bases spanning the gap. The V gene's germline CDR1 is SNHLY and CDR2 FYNNEI. The DNA of the CDR3 is TGTGCCAGCATCAACCCCTCCTACGAGCAGTACTTC. Its protein product is CASINPSYEQYF. Complete variable domain (other parts from reference TRBV2 and TRBJ2-7): EPEVTQTPSHQVTQMGQEVILRCVPISNHLYFYWYRQILGQKVEFLVSFYNNEISEKSEIFDDQFSVERPDGSNFTLKIRSTKLEDSAMYFCASINPSYEQYFGPGTRLTVT.

This clonotype has a count of ten or more. The chain links TRBV20-1 to TRBJ2-5, with 13 bases aligning to TRBD2. The V gene end was trimmed by 2 bases and the J gene end by 9 bases; junction bases not matched to a gene: 12. CDR1 and CDR2 from the germline V gene are DFQATT and SNEGSKA (reference sequence). CDR3 length: 16 residues. This chain's CDR3 is CSARPPSGTSGEAQYF. Written as DNA, the CDR3 is TGCAGTGCTAGACCTCCTTCCGGGACTAGCGGGGAGGCCCAGTACTTC.

The sample holds many counts of this clonotype. This chain links TRBV5-5 with TRBJ1-2; 8 bases agree with TRBD1. The germline V gene has CDR1 SGHKS and CDR2 YYEKEE (reference sequence). J was trimmed by 4 bases and V by 2 bases; bases with no gene match: 4. This CDR3 is 14 amino acids long. CDR3: CASSFGQGGYGYTF. The DNA for the CDR3 is TGTGCCAGCAGCTTCGGACAGGGCGGCTATGGCTACACCTTC.

This sequence joins TRBV5-1 and TRBJ2-7; 16 bases are shared with TRBD2. With V trimmed by 2 bases and J by 2 bases, 7 bases remained unmatched. The CDR3 is 18 amino acids. Germline CDR1 is SGHRS and CDR2 is YFSETQ. In DNA, the CDR3 is TGCGCCAGCAGCTTCGGGACTAGCGGGGGGGCGTTCCCCTACGAGCAGTACTTC. Residues: CASSFGTSGGAFPYEQYF.

The V gene is TRBV4-2, the J gene TRBJ2-3; 7 bases line up with TRBD2. The CDR3 is 16 residues long. V lost 4 bases and J lost 2; bases outside the gene matches: 9. Germline lookup yields CDR1 LGHNA and CDR2 YNFKEQ. For the CDR3, the DNA is TGTGCCAGCAGCCTATTAGCGGGTGCCCCCACAGATACGCAGTATTTT. This gives the protein CASSLLAGAPTDTQYF.

Notes on this clonotype: Its ends do not fully match the called genes, so a read error is possible. The chain has TRBV5-1 and TRBJ2-3; D is perhaps TRBD1 or TRBD2 (7 bases each). The germline CDR1 and CDR2 sequences are SGHRS and YFSETQ. The CDR3 is 15 residues long. In DNA, the CDR3 is TGTGCCAGCAGCGTCAGGGGGGGGGGCACAGATACGCAGTATTTT. Amino acids: CASSVRGGGTDTQYF.

This clonotype was seen ten or more times. This chain uses TRBV7-6 with TRBJ2-3; 9 bases fit TRBD1. This CDR3 region has 15 residues. Trimming removed 2 bases from V and 4 bases from J; junction bases left unmatched: 4. The germline CDR1 and CDR2 sequences are SGHVS and FNYEAQ. Here the CDR3 DNA reads TGTGCCAGCAGCTTAAACAGGGGGCGGTCAGATACGCAGTATTTT. This sequence encodes CASSLNRGRSDTQYF.

This clonotype was detected only once. J is TRBJ1-1 and V is TRBV7-8; D remains unclear. Trimming left V 1 base short and J 1 base short, with 7 bases between. Germline V gene lookup returns CDR1 SGHVS and CDR2 FQNEAQ. CDR3 length equals 14 residues. The CDR3 region is CASSLVRTNTEAFF. CDR3 DNA sequence: TGTGCCAGCAGCTTAGTCAGGACGAACACTGAAGCTTTCTTT.

This clonotype was detected many times. This chain joins TRBV20-1 and TRBJ1-1; 9 bases fit TRBD1. Germline loops: CDR1 DFQATT, CDR2 SNEGSKA (reference sequence). Losses at the gene ends were 6 bases for V and 3 bases for J; bases not matched to a gene: 5. The CDR3 has 13 amino acids. The CDR3 region is CSAGQGRDTEAFF. The CDR3 nucleotides read TGCAGTGCGGGACAGGGTAGGGACACTGAAGCTTTCTTT.

For this clonotype: A much larger clone lies a single base off, so this may be a read error. V is TRBV30 and J is TRBJ1-2; no reliable D call. CDR1 and CDR2 (germline): GTSNPN, SVGIG (reference sequence). CDR3 size: 13 residues. CDR3: CARSVKSNYGYTF. DNA of the CDR3: TGTGCCAGGAGTGTAAAGTCCAACTATGGCTACACCTTC.

Within the sample, this clonotype is medium-sized. This sequence joins TRBV18 and TRBJ2-5; D uncertain. Trimming removed 9 bases at V and 4 bases at J, with 9 bases between. Per germline, CDR1 KGHSH and CDR2 LQKENI. The CDR3 runs to 11 residues. As DNA, the CDR3 is TGTGCCAGTAGTCCCGGAGAGACCCAGTACTTC. Its protein product is CASSPGETQYF.

The rearrangement joins TRBV11-3 to TRBJ1-1; no firm D call. CDR1 is SGHNT and CDR2 is YENEEA in the germline V gene. V was shortened by 4 bases and J by 4 bases, with 10 bases between the two germline ends. The CDR3 is 13 residues long. CDR3 sequence: CASSSVHLTEAFF. Here the CDR3 DNA reads TGTGCCAGCAGCTCGGTCCATCTCACTGAAGCTTTCTTT. Full variable domain (remainder filled in from reference TRBV11-3 and TRBJ1-1): EAGVVQSPRYKIIEKKQPVAFWCNPISGHNTLYWYLQNLGQGPELLIRYENEEAVDDSQLPKDRFSAERLKGVDSTLKIQPAELGDSAVYLCASSSVHLTEAFFGQGTRLTVV.

This clonotype has a count of ten or more. The rearrangement uses TRBV19 and TRBJ2-1, with TRBD2 matching 8 bases. Trimming took 7 bases from V and 1 from J; bases not matched to a gene: 6. Germline values: CDR1 LNHDA, CDR2 SQIVND (reference sequence). The CDR3 has 15 residues. The CDR3 loop is CASKMAGGSYNEQFF. The CDR3 DNA reads as TGTGCCAGTAAGATGGCGGGGGGATCCTACAATGAGCAGTTCTTC.